This record looks at one T cell receptor (beta chain) sequence and its context. CDR1 is MGHRA and CDR2 is YSYEKL in the germline V gene. The CDR3 is made up of 15 amino acids. V lost 4 bases and J lost 4; bases outside the gene matches: 6. The data were obtained in a study of blood T cell repertoires in COVID-19. About the study: Samples came from the United States, Italy and Spain, spanning acute and convalescent COVID-19. The cDNA or gDNA used as material had been derived from T cells, B-cell-depleted T cells, or PBMCs.

Per the original data handling: Nucleated cell counts were estimated from reference gene primer amplification. TCRdb's table, derived via immunoSEQ multiplex PCR, lists solely in-frame clones and lacks some. For V, J and clone size, that table is used; D and trimming come from the DNA. Here the sample spans about 220,000 clones, 70% to 90% being singletons. The sample comprised peripheral blood. The chain couples TRBV4-1 to TRBJ2-1; 8 bases agree with TRBD2. The sequence derives from a human donor in a cohort sampled during active COVID-19. DNA of the CDR3: TGCGCCAGCAGCCCTCGGACGGGGGGGTACAATGAGCAGTTCTTC. Protein: CASSPRTGGYNEQFF.